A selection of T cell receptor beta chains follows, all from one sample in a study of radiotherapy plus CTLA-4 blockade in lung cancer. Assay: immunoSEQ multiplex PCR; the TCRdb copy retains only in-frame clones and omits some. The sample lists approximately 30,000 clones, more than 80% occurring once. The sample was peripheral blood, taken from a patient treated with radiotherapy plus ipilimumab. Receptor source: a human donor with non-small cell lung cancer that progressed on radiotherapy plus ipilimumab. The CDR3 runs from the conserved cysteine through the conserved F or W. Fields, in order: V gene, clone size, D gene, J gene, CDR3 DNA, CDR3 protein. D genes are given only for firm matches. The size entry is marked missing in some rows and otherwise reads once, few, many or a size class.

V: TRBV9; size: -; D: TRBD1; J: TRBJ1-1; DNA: TGTGCCAGCAGCGTAGATCTCCCAGGGGGAGTAAACACTGAAGCTTTCTTT; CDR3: CASSVDLPGGVNTEAFF
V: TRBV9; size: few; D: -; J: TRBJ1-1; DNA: TGTGCCAGCAGCGTAGAAGGGGGGAACACTGAAGCTTTCTTT; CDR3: CASSVEGGNTEAFF
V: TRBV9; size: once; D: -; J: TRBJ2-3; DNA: TGTGCCAGCAGCGTAGTGGCAGGGCGAACAGATACGCAGTATTTT; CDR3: CASSVVAGRTDTQYF
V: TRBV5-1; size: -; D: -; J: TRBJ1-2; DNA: TGCGCCAGCAGCTTGGGACAGACCTATGGCTACACCTTC; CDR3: CASSLGQTYGYTF
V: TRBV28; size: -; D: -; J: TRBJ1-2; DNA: TGTGCCACCGCAGGTACCTCAACATTCTATGGCTACACCTTC; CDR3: CATAGTSTFYGYTF
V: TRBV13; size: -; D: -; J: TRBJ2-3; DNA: TGTGCCAGCAGCTCCCCCCACTTCAATACGCAGTATTTT; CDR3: CASSSPHFNTQYF
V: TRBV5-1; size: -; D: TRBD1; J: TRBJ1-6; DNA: TGCGCCAGCAGCATGACAGGGGATAATTCACCCCTCCACTTT; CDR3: CASSMTGDNSPLHF
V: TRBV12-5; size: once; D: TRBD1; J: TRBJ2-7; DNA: TGTGCTAGTGGTTTGGCCACCGGGACAGCGTACGAGCAGTACTTC; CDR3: CASGLATGTAYEQYF
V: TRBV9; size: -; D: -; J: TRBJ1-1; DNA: TGTGCCAGCAGCGAGGCTCGCGGGTCGTTAAACACTGAAGCTTTCTTT; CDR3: CASSEARGSLNTEAFF
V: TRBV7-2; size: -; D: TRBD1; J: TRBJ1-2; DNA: TGTGCCAGCAGCTTAGCAGGGGGCGATATGAACTATGGCTACACCTTC; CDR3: CASSLAGGDMNYGYTF
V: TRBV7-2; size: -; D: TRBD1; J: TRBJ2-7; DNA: TGTGCCAGCAGCTTAGTCCCGGGACAGGACAGGCCCTACTTC; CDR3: CASSLVPGQDRPYF
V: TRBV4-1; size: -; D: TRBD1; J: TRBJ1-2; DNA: TGCGCCAGCAGCCAAGAGGGACAGGGGAATGGCTACACCTTC; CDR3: CASSQEGQGNGYTF
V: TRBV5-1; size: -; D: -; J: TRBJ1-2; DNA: TGCGCCAGCAGCTTGGGGCTGGAGGGGCCCGGCTATGGCTACACCTTC; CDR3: CASSLGLEGPGYGYTF
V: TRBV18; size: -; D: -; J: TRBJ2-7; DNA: TGTGCCAGCTCACGAGTCGACAGGAGCGAGCAGTACTTC; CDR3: CASSRVDRSEQYF
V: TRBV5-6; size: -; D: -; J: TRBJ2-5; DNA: TGTGCCAGCAGCTTGGCGTTGGCAGGTCAGGAGACCCAGTACTTC; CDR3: CASSLALAGQETQYF
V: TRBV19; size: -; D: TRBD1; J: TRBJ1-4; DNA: TGTGCCAGTAGCGCTAAGGACAGGCCCAATGAAAAACTGTTTTTT; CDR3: CASSAKDRPNEKLFF
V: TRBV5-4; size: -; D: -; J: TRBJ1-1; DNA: TGTGCCAGCAGCTCCATTTCGAACACTGAAGCTTTCTTT; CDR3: CASSSISNTEAFF
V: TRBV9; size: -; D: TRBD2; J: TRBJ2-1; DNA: TGTGCCAGCAGCGTAGTGGGAAGCGGGGGGGCCAATGAGCAGTTCTTC; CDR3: CASSVVGSGGANEQFF
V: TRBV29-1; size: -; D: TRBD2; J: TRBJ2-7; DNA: TGCAGCGTTGAAGATAAGCTAGCGGGGGACTACGAGCAGTACTTC; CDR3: CSVEDKLAGDYEQYF
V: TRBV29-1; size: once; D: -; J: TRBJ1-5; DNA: TGCAGCGTTATCGGGCAGGGGCAGAATCAGCCCCAGCATTTT; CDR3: CSVIGQGQNQPQHF
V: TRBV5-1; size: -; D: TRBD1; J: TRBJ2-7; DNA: TGCGCCAGCGGGTCAGGACAGGGGGAATACGAGCAGTACTTC; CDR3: CASGSGQGEYEQYF
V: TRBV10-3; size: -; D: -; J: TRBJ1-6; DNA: TGTGCCATCAGAACCGACGGGGTTAATTCACCCCTCCACTTT; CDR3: CAIRTDGVNSPLHF
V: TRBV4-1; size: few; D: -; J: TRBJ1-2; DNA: TGCGCCAGCAGCCACCAACTCTATGGCTACACCTTC; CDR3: CASSHQLYGYTF
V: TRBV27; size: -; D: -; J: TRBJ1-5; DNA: TGTGCCAGCAGTTGGACAAGTTCTCAGCCCCAGCATTTT; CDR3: CASSWTSSQPQHF
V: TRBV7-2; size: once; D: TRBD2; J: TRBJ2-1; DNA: TGTGCCAGCATCCCCAGGCCCCTTGGCGGGGGGACGATTTACAATGAGCAGTTCTTC; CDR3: CASIPRPLGGGTIYNEQFF
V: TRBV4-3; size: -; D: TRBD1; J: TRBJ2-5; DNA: TGCGCCAGCAGCCAACACCCGACAGGGGCAGAGACCCAGTACTTC; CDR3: CASSQHPTGAETQYF
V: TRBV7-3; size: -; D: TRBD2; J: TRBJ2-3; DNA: TGTGCCAGCAGCTTAGAGAGCGGGGGGAGCCAAGATACGCAGTATTTT; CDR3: CASSLESGGSQDTQYF
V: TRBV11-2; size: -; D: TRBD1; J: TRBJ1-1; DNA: TGTGCCAGCAGCTTACAGGGGGCTCTAGCTTTCTTT; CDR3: CASSLQGALAFF
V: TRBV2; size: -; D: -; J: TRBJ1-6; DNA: TGTGCCAGCAGTCAGAATTCACCCCTCCACTTT; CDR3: CASSQNSPLHF
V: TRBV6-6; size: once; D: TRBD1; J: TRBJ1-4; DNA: TGTGCCAGCAGACACAGGGGGCGTTACGAAAAACTGTTTTTT; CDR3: CASRHRGRYEKLFF
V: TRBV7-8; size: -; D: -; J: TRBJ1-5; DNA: TGTGCCAGCACCCCGGGCGGGGGCCCCGATAGCAATCAGCCCCAGCATTTT; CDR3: CASTPGGGPDSNQPQHF
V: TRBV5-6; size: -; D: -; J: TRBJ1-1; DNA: TGTGCCAGCAGCTTGGACAGGTTGAACACTGAAGCTTTCTTT; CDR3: CASSLDRLNTEAFF
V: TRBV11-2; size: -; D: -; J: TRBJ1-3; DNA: TGTGCCAGCTCCAGGGCCGCCGGAAACACCATATATTTT; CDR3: CASSRAAGNTIYF
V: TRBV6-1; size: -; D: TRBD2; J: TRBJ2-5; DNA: TGTGCCAGCAGTGGGCGACTAGCGGTCCAAGAGACCCAGTACTTC; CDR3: CASSGRLAVQETQYF
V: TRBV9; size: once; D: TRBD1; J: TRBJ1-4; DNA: TGTGCCAGCAGCGTAGGGACAGGGAACAATAATGAAAAACTGTTTTTT; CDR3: CASSVGTGNNNEKLFF
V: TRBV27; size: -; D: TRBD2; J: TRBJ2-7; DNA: TGTGCCAGCAGTTTCTCTCCCGGGACTAGCGAGCAGTACTTC; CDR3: CASSFSPGTSEQYF
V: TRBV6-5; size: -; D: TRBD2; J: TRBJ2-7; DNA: TGTGCCAGCATTACGGGGAGGGCCTTATCCTACGAGCAGTACTTC; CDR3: CASITGRALSYEQYF
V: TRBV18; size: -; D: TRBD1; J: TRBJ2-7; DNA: TGTGCCAGCTCGCGGACAGGGAGCGAGCAGTACTTC; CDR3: CASSRTGSEQYF
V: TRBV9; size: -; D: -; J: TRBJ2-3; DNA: TGTGCCAGCAGCCAACACACAGATACGCAGTATTTT; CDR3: CASSQHTDTQYF
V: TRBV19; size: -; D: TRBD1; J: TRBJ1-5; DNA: TGTGCCAGTACCGACGGACAGGGGGGGAATCAGCCCCAGCATTTT; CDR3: CASTDGQGGNQPQHF
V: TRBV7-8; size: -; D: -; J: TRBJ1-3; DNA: TGTGCCAGCAGCTTCAGGGCCCTCATGGGCGGAAACACCATATATTTT; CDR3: CASSFRALMGGNTIYF
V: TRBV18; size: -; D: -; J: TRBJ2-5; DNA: TGTGCCAGCTCACCACAGGGGAATGAGGTTGAGACCCAGTACTTC; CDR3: CASSPQGNEVETQYF
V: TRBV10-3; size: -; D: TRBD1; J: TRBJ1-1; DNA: TGTGCCATCGGGACAGGGGGCATGAACACTGAAGCTTTCTTT; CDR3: CAIGTGGMNTEAFF
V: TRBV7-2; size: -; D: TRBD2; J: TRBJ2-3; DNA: TGTGCCAGCAGCAGCTTGGTCGGGGGGGCAGATACGCAGTATTTT; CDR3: CASSSLVGGADTQYF
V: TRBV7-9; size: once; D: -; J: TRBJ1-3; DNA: TGTGCCAGCAGTCGTGGACAGTCATCAGCCATATATTTT; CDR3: CASSRGQSSAIYF
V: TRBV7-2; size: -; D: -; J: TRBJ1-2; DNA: TGTGCCAGCAGCTTAGCGCAGACAGCTAACTATGGCTACACCTTC; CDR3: CASSLAQTANYGYTF
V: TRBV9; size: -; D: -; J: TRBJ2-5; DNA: TGTGCCAGCAGCTTAAACCCCGGTGGGCGCCAAGAGACCCAGTACTTC; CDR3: CASSLNPGGRQETQYF
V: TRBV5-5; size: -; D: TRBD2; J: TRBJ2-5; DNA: TGTGCCAGCAGCCTGGGGACTAGCGGGGGACAAGAGACCCAGTACTTC; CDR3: CASSLGTSGGQETQYF
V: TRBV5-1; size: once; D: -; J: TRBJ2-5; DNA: TGCGCCAGCAAGGTCCAGGCGGGGCAGGCGACCCAGTACTTC; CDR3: CASKVQAGQATQYF
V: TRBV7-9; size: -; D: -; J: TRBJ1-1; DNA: TGTGCCAGCAAGCTCATGAACACTGAAGCTTTCTTT; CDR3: CASKLMNTEAFF
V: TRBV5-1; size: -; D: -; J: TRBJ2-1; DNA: TGCGCCAGCAGCGGATCCGCAGGGGATACGTACAATGAGCAGTTCTTC; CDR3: CASSGSAGDTYNEQFF
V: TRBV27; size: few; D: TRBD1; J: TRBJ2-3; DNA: TGTGCCAGCAGTCTCGCAGGGGGCGCAGATACGCAGTATTTT; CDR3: CASSLAGGADTQYF
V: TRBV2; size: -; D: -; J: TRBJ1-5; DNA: TGTGCCAGCAGTGCCCCCGGGATTAGCAATCAGCCCCAGCATTTT; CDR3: CASSAPGISNQPQHF
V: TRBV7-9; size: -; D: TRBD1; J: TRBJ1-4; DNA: TGTGCCAGCAGCCCGTTTAAGGGGGCGAATGAAAAACTGTTTTTT; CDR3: CASSPFKGANEKLFF
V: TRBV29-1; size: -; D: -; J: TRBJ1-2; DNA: TGCAGCGTGGGAGGGACGGCGGAGGGCTACACCTTC; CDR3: CSVGGTAEGYTF
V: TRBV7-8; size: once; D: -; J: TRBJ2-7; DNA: TGTGCCAGCAGCTTAGCGCGGATCAGAGCCTACGAGCAGTACTTC; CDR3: CASSLARIRAYEQYF
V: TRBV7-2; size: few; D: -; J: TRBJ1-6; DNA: TGTGCCAGCAGCTTAGTGCGCGGGACCTCACCCCTCCACTTT; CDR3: CASSLVRGTSPLHF
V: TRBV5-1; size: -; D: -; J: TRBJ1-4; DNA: TGCGCCAGCAGCCCCGCCGGCGGAGTGACGACTAATGAAAAACTGTTTTTT; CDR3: CASSPAGGVTTNEKLFF
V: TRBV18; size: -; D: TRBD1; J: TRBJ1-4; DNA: TGTGCCAGCTCACTAGGGACAGGAGCAACTAATGAAAAACTGTTTTTT; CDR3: CASSLGTGATNEKLFF
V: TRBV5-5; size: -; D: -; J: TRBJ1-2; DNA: TGTGCCAGCAGCGTGGACAGAAACTATGGCTACACCTTC; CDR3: CASSVDRNYGYTF